This is a list of T cell receptor beta chains from one sample in a study of T cells in Graves' hyperthyroidism and ophthalmopathy. A single record per CDR3 protein comes from TCRdb applying MiXCR to the multiplex PCR reads. The sample lists hundreds of thousands of distinct CDR3 sequences, approximately 15% occurring once. Sequences were obtained from blood. These receptors were taken from a woman aged 25-40 years with Graves' hyperthyroidism. The conserved cysteine and the conserved F or W are not part of the CDR3 here. The D gene is left open where the match is weak. Part of the rows lack a size; the others show once, few, many or a class for expanded clones.

D gene | clone size | V gene | CDR3 protein
TRBD2 | many | TRBV2 | ASSEMGLAGGDLFGEQF
. | . | TRBV18 | ASSPDSGETQY
TRBD2 | many | TRBV20-1 | SAKVGLYNEQF
. | many | TRBV20-1 | SAQKVDRHLYGYT
. | many | TRBV11-2 | ASSLLGGGSGNTIY
. | many | TRBV7-2 | ASSPASDTGNTIY
. | many | TRBV6-1 | ASSYGGYTEAF
. | . | TRBV12-5 | ASAPEGGSYNEQF
. | many | TRBV7-8 | ASELRADEQY
TRBD1 | . | TRBV6-1 | ASSEVARGLRPQH
. | few | TRBV4-1 | ASSLAQFRNTQY
TRBD2 | many | TRBV2 | ASRIKGVAGRDEQF
TRBD1 | . | TRBV6-4 | ASSATGTNTGELF
. | many | TRBV27 | ASSPSTSVYEQY
. | few | TRBV30 | AWSADEGTQY
. | many | TRBV2 | ASSEVVASYNEQF
TRBD1 | many | TRBV20-1 | SAKGGQGAGGSNQPQH
. | many | TRBV20-1 | SARESLMNTGELF
. | . | TRBV24-1 | ATSDYPSPRPGGGNEQF
. | many | TRBV12-3/TRBV12-4 | ASRSGELF
. | . | TRBV4-1 | ASSQTSSEPYNEQF
TRBD2 | few | TRBV6-2/TRBV6-3 | ASTWVAGITGELF
TRBD1 | . | TRBV4-2 | ASSQAGTGSYEQY
TRBD1 | few | TRBV7-8 | ASSTKTGVEQY
. | many | TRBV11-2 | ASSLVFREEAF
. | many | TRBV12-3/TRBV12-4 | ASSPAYVPQY
TRBD1 | many | TRBV30 | AWTRQGGTEAF
TRBD2 | . | TRBV6-5 | ASSYTRLAGGGSQETQY
TRBD2 | . | TRBV3-1 | ASSQDLVAGAGHEQF
. | many | TRBV3-1 | ASSRLDQETQY
. | many | TRBV7-6 | ASSLNTEQF
. | . | TRBV11-2 | ASSLVPAHTDTQY
. | few | TRBV6-1 | ASTITNRATGELF
. | . | TRBV6-2/TRBV6-3 | ASRERSYEQY
TRBD1 | . | TRBV11-2 | ASSLGQGGGKHKSDYGYT
. | . | TRBV28 | ATLGGGAYNEQF
. | . | TRBV30 | AWSVPGVDETQY
. | many | TRBV28 | AIRAAGYNEQF
TRBD1 | many | TRBV19 | ASSINRDSQAF
. | . | TRBV5-1 | ASSFRLDGELF
. | . | TRBV14 | ASSQDVGSPNEQY